This entry lists 8 T cell receptor beta chains sequenced from one sample in a study of cytomegalovirus exposure and HLA in healthy donors (dated by TCRdb to 2017 to 2019). The protocol used for the library was the immunoSEQ multiplex PCR assay. For the multiplex PCR, a mixture combining 60 forward primers for TCR Vbeta segments and 13 reverse primers for TCR Jbeta segments was used. Sourced from immuneACCESS, this table was stored by TCRdb with only in-frame sequences that have V and J called. A share of the clones is absent; for the studies checked, an unresolved V gene accounts for under half, and the remainder has no known explanation. The sample profile shows roughly 150,000 clones; approximately 80% of them were found once. The ten top clones hold roughly 7% of the sample. The source material was PBMCs. These receptors were obtained from a woman between 40 and 50 years old in good health and CMV-seropositive.

The J gene is TRBJ2-3, the V gene TRBV5-6; D perhaps matches TRBD1 (6 bases). Trimming removed 5 bases at V and 5 bases at J, with 9 bases between. This CDR3 region has 12 residues. The germline gives CDR1 SGHDT, CDR2 YYEEEE. CDR3 sequence reads: CASRVRGDTQYF. The CDR3 DNA is TGTGCCAGCAGAGTCAGGGGAGATACGCAGTATTTT.

This chain links TRBV10-3 with TRBJ2-3, with no clear D. Trimming stripped 0 bases from V and 4 bases from J, with 5 bases between. This CDR3 is built from 13 residues. Germline V gene lookup returns CDR1 ENHRY and CDR2 SYGVKD. The CDR3 nucleotides are TGTGCCATCAGTGAGTCTGGGCCAGATACGCAGTATTTT. As protein: CAISESGPDTQYF.

V usage is TRBV6-6 and J usage is TRBJ1-4; perhaps TRBD1 as D (5 bases). This CDR3 spans 14 amino acids. The V end was cut by 0 bases, the J end by 8 bases, with 10 bases between. From germline, CDR1 is MNHNY and CDR2 SVGAGI (reference sequence). The CDR3: CASSYSGGREKLFF. In DNA form, the CDR3 reads TGTGCCAGCAGTTACTCGGGGGGGAGGGAAAAACTGTTTTTT.

This chain joins TRBV5-1 and TRBJ1-6; 9 positions match TRBD1. In germline, CDR1 is SGHRS, CDR2 YFSETQ. This CDR3 is 14 amino acids long. V lost 0 bases and J lost 9; bases outside the gene matches: 1. CDR3 bases: TGCGCCAGCAGCTTGGACAGGGGGCTTTCACCCCTCCACTTT. Translated: CASSLDRGLSPLHF.

This clone was detected only once. The chain uses TRBV30 and TRBJ2-1; 7 nucleotides match TRBD2. Germline V gene sequence: CDR1 GTSNPN, CDR2 SVGIG (reference sequence). This CDR3 has 18 residues. The junction had 16 bases not matched to a gene; V was cut back by 3 bases and J by 2 bases. The CDR3 nucleotides are TGTGCCTGGAGAGACGGGGTGGGGGGGATTGGCGCCTACAATGAGCAGTTCTTC. Residues: CAWRDGVGGIGAYNEQFF. The whole variable domain, remainder taken from reference TRBV30 and TRBJ2-1, is SQTIHQWPATLVQPVGSPLSLECTVEGTSNPNLYWYRQAAGRGLQLLFYSVGIGQISSEVPQNLSASRPQDRQFILSSKKLLLSDSGFYLCAWRDGVGGIGAYNEQFFGPGTRLTVL.

J is TRBJ1-6 and V is TRBV27; D unresolved. The CDR3 runs 15 residues. V gave up 4 bases and J gave up 10 bases, with 17 bases separating them. Germline CDR1 MNHEY, CDR2 SMNVEV (reference sequence). CDR3 in amino acids: CASSSSSLSDSPLHF. CDR3 coding DNA: TGTGCCAGCAGTTCCTCCTCCTTAAGCGACTCACCCCTCCACTTT.

The gene calls are TRBV6-1 and TRBJ1-2; perhaps TRBD1 as D (6 bases). The CDR3 is 13 amino acids. Germline lookup yields CDR1 MNHNS and CDR2 SASEGT. V was cut by 5 bases and J by 2 bases, with 9 bases left in between. CDR3 loop: CASSRQENYGYTF. In DNA, the CDR3 is TGTGCCAGCAGTCGACAGGAAAACTATGGCTACACCTTC.

In DNA form, the CDR3 reads TGTGCCAGCAGCGCACAGGGGTGGCAAACTAATGAAAAACTGTTTTTT. Its translation is CASSAQGWQTNEKLFF. The V call is TRBV14, the J call TRBJ1-4, with TRBD1 identical over 7 bases. CDR1 and CDR2 from the germline V gene are SGHDN and FVKESK. The junction had 7 bases not matched to a gene; V was cut back by 5 bases and J by 1 base. This CDR3 is built from 16 residues.